This T cell receptor beta chain was found in a study of blood T cell repertoires in COVID-19. Study summary: The cDNA or gDNA used as material had been derived from T cells, B-cell-depleted T cells, or PBMCs.

The CDR3 extends over 16 amino acids. Losses at the gene ends were 4 bases for V and 3 bases for J; bases not matched to a gene: 11. From germline, CDR1 is SGDLS and CDR2 YYNGEE. Original handling: Amplification with reference gene primers provided the estimates of nucleated cell counts. Method: immunoSEQ multiplex PCR; TCRdb's copy keeps in-frame clones and lacks some. The V and J calls and the clone size are those of that table, but D and trimming were determined from the DNA. The profile shows 150,000 to 200,000 clones, approximately 83% of them singletons. The chain joins TRBV9 to TRBJ2-3, with 7 bases identical to TRBD2. The TCR originated in a man between 70 and 80 years old who had recovered from COVID-19. The sample consisted of peripheral blood. As DNA, the CDR3 is TGTGCCAGCAGCAAAGGGGACGCGGGAGTTACAGATACGCAGTATTTT. Translation gives CASSKGDAGVTDTQYF.